A single sample gave rise to the 25 T cell receptor beta chains below, sequenced in a study of cytomegalovirus exposure and HLA in healthy donors (dated by TCRdb to about 2017). Libraries came from the immunoSEQ multiplex PCR assay. For the multiplex PCR, a mixture combining 60 forward primers for TCR Vbeta segments and 13 reverse primers for TCR Jbeta segments was used. TCRdb's version of the immuneACCESS table is confined to in-frame rearrangements and falls short of the full clone set. An unresolved V gene accounts for under half of the shortfall where checked; the remainder is of unknown origin. The sample has over 120,000 clones on record, around 9.7% of them singletons. 1.8% of the sample rests with the top ten. Sequenced material: PBMCs. The source of these receptors is a man aged 50 or older in good health and CMV-seronegative.

This clone was picked up a small number of times. This chain uses TRBV7-8 with TRBJ2-1; D call uncertain. V gave up 10 bases and J gave up 7 bases, with 17 bases separating them. In germline, CDR1 is SGHVS, CDR2 FQNEAQ. CDR3 length: 13 amino acids. The CDR3 DNA reads as TGTGCCACCGAAGACACCTTAGGAAATGAGCAGTTCTTC. This encodes CATEDTLGNEQFF.

The genes are TRBV28 and TRBJ2-7, with D perhaps matching TRBD1 (6 bases). This CDR3 is built from 14 residues. Trimming took 3 bases from V and 1 from J, leaving 10 bases between them. CDR1 is MDHEN, CDR2 SYDVKM, per germline. The CDR3 bases are TGTGCCAGCAGTTTCCCAGGGGCTTCCTACGAGCAGTACTTC. Residues: CASSFPGASYEQYF.

The chain carries TRBV19 and TRBJ2-3; unclear D gene. V gave up 1 base and J gave up 4 bases, with 12 bases separating them. CDR1 and CDR2 (germline): LNHDA, SQIVND (reference sequence). The CDR3 length is 15 residues. In nucleotides, the CDR3 is TGTGCCAGTAGTATAGCGGAGTCTGGTCCAGATACGCAGTATTTT. Translating gives CASSIAESGPDTQYF.

V and J are TRBV18 and TRBJ2-7, with a weak D call TRBD1 (6 bases). Trimming stripped 6 bases from V and 7 bases from J, with 19 bases between. Germline values: CDR1 KGHSH, CDR2 LQKENI. CDR3 length equals 14 residues. This chain's CDR3 is CASSARDTSGEQYF. CDR3 nucleotides: TGTGCCAGCTCGGCCAGGGACACTAGTGGTGAGCAGTACTTC.

The chain combines TRBV7-7 with TRBJ2-7; D is ambiguous. The CDR3 loop spans 13 amino acids. Trimming removed 1 base at V and 5 bases at J, with 9 bases between. CDR1 SSHAT and CDR2 FNYEAQ come from the germline V gene (reference sequence). The CDR3 loop is CASSLGGPNEQYF. The CDR3, as DNA: TGTGCCAGCAGCTTAGGTGGGCCGAACGAGCAGTACTTC.

This clone came up a few times. This sequence joins TRBV19 and TRBJ1-2; 10 bases match TRBD1. The CDR3 is 15 amino acids. V was pared by 5 bases and J by 6 bases, with 9 bases of the junction left unmatched. The germline V gene has CDR1 LNHDA and CDR2 SQIVND (reference sequence). The CDR3 nucleotides read TGTGCCAGTAGTCCGGGGACAGGGGTTCGGAATGGCTACACCTTC. Its protein is CASSPGTGVRNGYTF.

The rearrangement links TRBV6-4 to TRBJ1-1, with 10 bases identical to TRBD1. CDR1 MRHNA and CDR2 SNTAGT come from the germline V gene. CDR3 length equals 15 residues. V shed 4 bases and J 5 bases; nucleotides not matched to a gene: 7. CDR3 in DNA: TGTGCCAGCAGTGCGTCCGGACAGGGGGGTACTGAAGCTTTCTTT. Translated, it gives CASSASGQGGTEAFF.

Only a few counts were recorded for this clone. This chain uses TRBV18 with TRBJ1-2; 8 nucleotides agree with TRBD1. V lost 6 bases and J lost 0; bases outside the gene matches: 15. This CDR3 is 18 amino acids long. Germline V gene lookup returns CDR1 KGHSH and CDR2 LQKENI. CDR3 in DNA: TGTGCCAGCTCGCGAAATTCGGGACAGGCTCAGTCTAACTATGGCTACACCTTC. Residues: CASSRNSGQAQSNYGYTF.

The CDR3: CASSHRGGVVNEQFF. In nucleotides, the CDR3 is TGTGCCAGCAGCCATCGGGGGGGGGTTGTCAATGAGCAGTTCTTC. V is TRBV11-3 and J is TRBJ2-1, with TRBD2 identical over 8 bases. V lost 5 bases, J lost 6 bases, and 9 bases stayed unmatched. CDR3 size: 15 residues. CDR1 and CDR2 (germline): SGHNT, YENEEA. The full variable domain, in which reference TRBV11-3 and TRBJ2-1 provide the parts outside the CDR3, is EAGVVQSPRYKIIEKKQPVAFWCNPISGHNTLYWYLQNLGQGPELLIRYENEEAVDDSQLPKDRFSAERLKGVDSTLKIQPAELGDSAVYLCASSHRGGVVNEQFFGPGTRLTVL.

This chain joins TRBV5-4 and TRBJ2-3, with 9 nucleotides matching TRBD1. Germline values: CDR1 SGHNT, CDR2 YYREEE (reference sequence). The V and J ends lost 4 bases and 6 bases, in that order; junction bases with no gene match: 9. This CDR3 has 15 amino acids. CDR3 loop: CASSLPGQGSDTQYF. For the CDR3, the DNA is TGTGCCAGCAGCCTCCCGGGACAGGGCTCGGATACGCAGTATTTT.

This CDR3 is CAWSKGQGAEKLFF. DNA of the CDR3: TGTGCCTGGAGTAAGGGACAGGGTGCAGAAAAACTGTTTTTT. V is TRBV30 and J is TRBJ1-4, with 9 bases that match TRBD1. This CDR3 contains 14 residues. Germline CDR1 GTSNPN, CDR2 SVGIG (reference sequence). After removal of 2 bases from V and 8 bases from J, the junction contained 6 bases not matched to a gene.

This clone came up a few times. The chain is built from TRBV7-5 and TRBJ2-3; the table's D gene call, TRBD2, was not cross checked with the DNA. TRBV7-5 is marked as a pseudogene. This CDR3 spans 15 amino acids. In DNA form, the CDR3 reads TGTGCCAGAAGCTTAGGGAGCAGCCCCACAGATACGCAGTATTTT. Amino acid sequence: CARSLGSSPTDTQYF.

This clone occurred a few times. The J gene is TRBJ2-5, the V gene TRBV10-1; 8 nucleotides align to TRBD2. Per germline, CDR1 WNHNN and CDR2 SYGVQD (reference sequence). J was trimmed by 3 bases and V by 0 bases; bases with no gene match: 3. The CDR3 runs to 15 residues. CDR3 protein: CASSESVAGKETQYF. As DNA, the CDR3 is TGCGCCAGCAGTGAGTCGGTAGCGGGAAAAGAGACCCAGTACTTC.

Details on this clone: The CDR3 does not end in the conserved phenylalanine or tryptophan, so this is likely a read error. The chain recombines TRBV5-1 with TRBJ2-7; 8 positions match TRBD1. The CDR3 extends over 14 amino acids. The trim removed 3 bases at V and 1 base at J, leaving 3 bases unmatched. Germline-derived CDR1 and CDR2 are SGHRS and YFSETQ. The CDR3 DNA is TGCGCCAGCAGCTCTGACAGGGGATCCTACGAGCAGTACCTC. Protein product: CASSSDRGSYEQYL.

The CDR3: CASRTGNSGNTIYF. CDR3 nucleotide sequence: TGTGCCAGCAGGACAGGAAACTCTGGAAACACCATATATTTT. The chain is built from TRBV6-5 and TRBJ1-3, with D possibly matching TRBD1 (6 bases). Deletions cut 6 bases from V and 0 bases from J, with 9 bases between. Germline values: CDR1 MNHEY, CDR2 SVGAGI. This CDR3 has 14 residues.

V gene TRBV7-8 combines with J gene TRBJ1-4; the D is unclear. The V gene's germline CDR1 is SGHVS and CDR2 FQNEAQ. The V gene lost 1 base and the J gene lost 7 bases, with 10 bases spanning the gap. The CDR3 totals 14 residues. Here the CDR3 reads CASSLVGNGEKLFF. CDR3 sequence (DNA): TGTGCCAGCAGCTTAGTGGGCAATGGTGAAAAACTGTTTTTT. Full variable domain (outside the CDR3, taken from reference TRBV7-8 and TRBJ1-4): GAGVSQSPRYKVAKRGQDVALRCDPISGHVSLFWYQQALGQGPEFLTYFQNEAQLDKSGLPSDRFFAERPEGSVSTLKIQRTQQEDSAVYLCASSLVGNGEKLFFGSGTQLSVL.

This clone appeared a few times. The chain links TRBV10-1 to TRBJ1-1; D possibly corresponds to TRBD1 (5 bases). V dropped 0 bases and J dropped 5 bases, with 7 bases sitting between them. CDR1 and CDR2 (germline): WNHNN, SYGVQD (reference sequence). The CDR3 has 13 residues. DNA for the CDR3: TGCGCCAGCAGTGAGTCCGGGGGTACTGAAGCTTTCTTT. Its protein is CASSESGGTEAFF.

The chain has TRBV11-2 and TRBJ2-3; a weak D match, TRBD2 (5 bases). CDR3 length equals 15 residues. Germline values: CDR1 SGHAT, CDR2 FQNNGV. V lost 1 base, J lost 1 base, and 9 bases lay in between. The CDR3: CASSLAGRGTDTQYF. In DNA form, the CDR3 reads TGTGCCAGCAGCTTAGCGGGAAGGGGCACAGATACGCAGTATTTT.

The rearrangement joins TRBV5-1 to TRBJ2-7; 15 nucleotides line up with TRBD2. Germline lookup yields CDR1 SGHRS and CDR2 YFSETQ. Trimming removed 4 bases from V and 6 bases from J; junction bases left unmatched: 14. There are 18 residues in the CDR3. This chain's CDR3 is CASSIGLAGGPLSSEQYF. The DNA for the CDR3 is TGCGCCAGCAGCATCGGACTAGCGGGAGGGCCCTTAAGCTCCGAGCAGTACTTC.

DNA of the CDR3: TGTGCCTGGAGTGTACAGGGCCGGACTGAAGCTTTCTTT. Residues: CAWSVQGRTEAFF. This sequence joins TRBV30 and TRBJ1-1; the D gene is possibly TRBD1 (6 bases). Trimming cost V 0 bases and J 5 bases, with 10 bases left between them. The CDR3 spans 13 residues. From germline, CDR1 is GTSNPN and CDR2 SVGIG (reference sequence).

This clone was found a few times. The chain links TRBV7-6 to TRBJ1-5; D call uncertain. Per the germline V gene, CDR1 is SGHVS and CDR2 is FNYEAQ. The CDR3 consists of 13 residues. V was trimmed by 5 bases and J by 2 bases, leaving 7 bases between them. The CDR3 DNA is TGTGCCAGCAGCCCGGGTCGCAATCAGCCCCAGCATTTT. Translation: CASSPGRNQPQHF.

The gene calls are TRBV30 and TRBJ2-1; D gene ambiguous. This CDR3 has 18 residues. The V gene's germline CDR1 is GTSNPN and CDR2 SVGIG (reference sequence). V was clipped by 0 bases and J by 0 bases, with 18 bases between them. Here the CDR3 DNA reads TGTGCCTGGAGTGTGATAGATCAGCGTTTTAGCTCCTACAATGAGCAGTTCTTC. Amino acids: CAWSVIDQRFSSYNEQFF.

This clone has more than one count but fewer than ten. V is TRBV6-5 and J is TRBJ1-2; a possible D gene is TRBD1 (6 bases). Germline V CDR1 and CDR2: MNHEY, SVGAGI. The length of the CDR3 is 13 residues. Trimming stripped 5 bases from V and 4 bases from J, with 11 bases between. This CDR3 reads CASSDGQLYGYTF. The DNA for the CDR3 is TGTGCCAGCAGTGATGGACAGCTCTATGGCTACACCTTC.

This clone was seen a handful of times. The chain links TRBV6-1 to TRBJ2-3, with D perhaps TRBD1 (5 bases). The CDR3 runs 14 residues. Trimming stripped 4 bases from V and 3 bases from J, with 11 bases between. Per germline, CDR1 MNHNS and CDR2 SASEGT. The CDR3 nucleotides read TGTGCCAGCAGTGGGGGCGACCTTACAGATACGCAGTATTTT. Translated: CASSGGDLTDTQYF.

J is TRBJ2-3 and V is TRBV5-1, with D possibly matching TRBD2 (5 bases). The germline V gene encodes CDR1 SGHRS and CDR2 YFSETQ. Between the trimmed V and J ends, which lost 2 bases and 4 bases, there was a span of 14 bases. This CDR3 spans 15 amino acids. CDR3 sequence reads: CASSLSGNPPDTQYF. The CDR3 bases are TGCGCCAGCAGCTTATCCGGGAACCCCCCAGATACGCAGTATTTT.